This T cell receptor (beta chain) was recorded in a study of T cell repertoires in cytomegalovirus infection. Study at large: Recently identified HLA-C-restricted CMV epitopes were among the peptides used. CMV infection plus the matching HLA type was flagged by public TCR beta signatures.

In regard to this clonotype: What it binds is not known.

Findings and caveats of the study: Cumulative public TCR beta family frequency identified CMV carriers with the relevant HLA. HLA-C-restricted, CMV-specific TCR beta clonotypes were dominant ex vivo.

The CDR3 is 14 amino acids. V was shortened by 5 bases and J by 6 bases, with 15 bases between the two germline ends. Germline-derived CDR1 and CDR2 are MNHEY and SMNVEV (reference sequence). TCRdb re-called the reads through MiXCR, storing one row per CDR3 protein. The sample shows about 920,000 distinct CDR3 sequences, approximately 32% of them seen only once. This TCR was sampled from a human donor in good health (CMV status not recorded). Some clones in this sample may be carry-over from other donors' samples. This material consisted of cultured CD8+ T cells from PBMCs, taken from culture after CMV antigen stimulation. The chain links TRBV27 to TRBJ2-3; no reliable D call. The CDR3 region has the DNA TGTGCCAGCAGTGTGGTCCTACGAGCCGATACGCAGTATTTT. Residues: CASSVVLRADTQYF.